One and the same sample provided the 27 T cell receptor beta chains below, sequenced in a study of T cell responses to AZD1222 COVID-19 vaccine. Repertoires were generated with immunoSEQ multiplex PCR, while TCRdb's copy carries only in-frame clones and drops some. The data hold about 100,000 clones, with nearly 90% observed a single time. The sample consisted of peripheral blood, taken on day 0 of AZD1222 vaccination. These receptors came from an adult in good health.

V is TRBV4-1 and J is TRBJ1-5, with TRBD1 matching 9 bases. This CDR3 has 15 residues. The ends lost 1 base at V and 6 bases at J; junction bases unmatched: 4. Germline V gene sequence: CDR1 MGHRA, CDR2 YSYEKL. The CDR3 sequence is CASSQADRGFQPQHF. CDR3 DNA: TGCGCCAGCAGCCAAGCGGACAGGGGTTTTCAGCCCCAGCATTTT.

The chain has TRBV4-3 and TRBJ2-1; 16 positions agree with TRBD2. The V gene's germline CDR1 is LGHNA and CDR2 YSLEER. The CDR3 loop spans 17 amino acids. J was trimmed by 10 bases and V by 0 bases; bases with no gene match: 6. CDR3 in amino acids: CASSQDTGTSGRGEQFF. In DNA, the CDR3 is TGCGCCAGCAGCCAAGATACAGGGACTAGCGGGAGGGGGGAGCAGTTCTTC.

CDR3: CASSQEGGREQYF. DNA of the CDR3: TGTGCCAGCAGCCAGGAAGGGGGCAGGGAGCAGTACTTC. J is TRBJ2-7 and V is TRBV3-1 (or the pseudogene TRBV3-2); 7 nucleotides align to TRBD1. This CDR3 has 13 residues. The junction had 6 bases not matched to a gene; V was cut back by 3 bases and J by 7 bases. Germline-derived CDR1 and CDR2 are LGHDT and YNNKEL (reference sequence).

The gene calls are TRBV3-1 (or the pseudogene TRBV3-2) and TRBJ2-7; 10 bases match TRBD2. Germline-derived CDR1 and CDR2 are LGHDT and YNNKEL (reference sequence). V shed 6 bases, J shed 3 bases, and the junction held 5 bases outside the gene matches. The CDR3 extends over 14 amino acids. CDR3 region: CASRSGLADYEQYF. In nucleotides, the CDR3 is TGTGCCAGCAGGTCCGGACTAGCGGACTACGAGCAGTACTTC.

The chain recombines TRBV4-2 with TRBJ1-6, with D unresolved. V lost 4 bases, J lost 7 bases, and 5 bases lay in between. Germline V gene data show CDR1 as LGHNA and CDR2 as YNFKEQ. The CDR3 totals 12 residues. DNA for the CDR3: TGTGCCAGCAGCCGAGGGAATTCACCCCTCCACTTT. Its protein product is CASSRGNSPLHF.

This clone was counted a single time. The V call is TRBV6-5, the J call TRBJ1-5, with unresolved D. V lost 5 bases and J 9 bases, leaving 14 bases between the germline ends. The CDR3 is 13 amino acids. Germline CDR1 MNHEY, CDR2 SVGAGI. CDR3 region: CASSMNSEAPQHF. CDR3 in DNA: TGTGCCAGCAGTATGAACAGCGAGGCGCCCCAGCATTTT.

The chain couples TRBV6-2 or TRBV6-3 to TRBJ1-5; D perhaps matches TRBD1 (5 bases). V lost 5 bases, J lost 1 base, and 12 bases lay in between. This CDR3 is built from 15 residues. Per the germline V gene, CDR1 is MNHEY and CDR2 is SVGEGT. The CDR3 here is CASSLGDGSNQPQHF. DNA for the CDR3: TGTGCCAGCAGTCTCGGGGACGGGAGCAATCAGCCCCAGCATTTT.

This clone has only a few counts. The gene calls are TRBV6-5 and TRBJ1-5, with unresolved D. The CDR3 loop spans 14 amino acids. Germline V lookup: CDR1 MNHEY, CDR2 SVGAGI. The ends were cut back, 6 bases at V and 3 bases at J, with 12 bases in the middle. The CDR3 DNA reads TGTGCCAGCAGAGGAGGTAGTGCCAATCAGCCCCAGCATTTT. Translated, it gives CASRGGSANQPQHF.

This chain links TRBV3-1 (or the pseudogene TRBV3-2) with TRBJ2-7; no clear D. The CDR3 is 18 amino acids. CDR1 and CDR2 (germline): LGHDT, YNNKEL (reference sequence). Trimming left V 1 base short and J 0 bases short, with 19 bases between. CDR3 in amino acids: CASSQGRPQALSSYEQYV. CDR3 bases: TGTGCCAGCAGCCAAGGACGTCCCCAAGCTCTGAGCTCCTACGAGCAGTACGTC.

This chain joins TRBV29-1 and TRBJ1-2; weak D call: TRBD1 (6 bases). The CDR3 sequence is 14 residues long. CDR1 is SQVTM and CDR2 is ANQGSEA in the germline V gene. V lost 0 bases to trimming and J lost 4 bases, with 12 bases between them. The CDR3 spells CSVEDVRGGYGYTF. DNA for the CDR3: TGCAGCGTTGAAGACGTTAGGGGGGGCTATGGCTACACCTTC.

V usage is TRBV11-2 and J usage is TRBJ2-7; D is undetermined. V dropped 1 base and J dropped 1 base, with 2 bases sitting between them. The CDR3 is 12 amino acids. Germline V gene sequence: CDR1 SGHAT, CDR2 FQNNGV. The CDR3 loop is CASSLVSYEQYV. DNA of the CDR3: TGTGCCAGCAGCTTAGTATCCTACGAGCAGTACGTC.

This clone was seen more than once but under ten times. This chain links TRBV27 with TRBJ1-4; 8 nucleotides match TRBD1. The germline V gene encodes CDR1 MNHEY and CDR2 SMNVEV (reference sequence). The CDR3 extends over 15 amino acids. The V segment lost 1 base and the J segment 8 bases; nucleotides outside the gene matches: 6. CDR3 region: CASSLLQGGGEKLFF. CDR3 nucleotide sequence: TGTGCCAGCAGTTTATTACAGGGGGGAGGGGAAAAACTGTTTTTT.

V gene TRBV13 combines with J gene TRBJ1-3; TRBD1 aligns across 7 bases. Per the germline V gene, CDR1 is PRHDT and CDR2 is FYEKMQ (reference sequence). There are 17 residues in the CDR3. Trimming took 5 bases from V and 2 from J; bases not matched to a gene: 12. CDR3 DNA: TGTGCCAGCAGCCCTCGACAGGCAGGGGGTACTGGAAACACCATATATTTT. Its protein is CASSPRQAGGTGNTIYF.

As DNA, the CDR3 is TGCAGCGTTTTAGACAGGGCGACTTCCTACGAGCAGTACTTC. It is translated as CSVLDRATSYEQYF. The chain is built from TRBV29-1 and TRBJ2-7; 7 nucleotides align to TRBD1. Germline CDR1 and CDR2: SQVTM and ANQGSEA. The CDR3 consists of 14 residues. Germline trimming cut 5 bases from V and 1 base from J; bases unmatched to any gene: 8.

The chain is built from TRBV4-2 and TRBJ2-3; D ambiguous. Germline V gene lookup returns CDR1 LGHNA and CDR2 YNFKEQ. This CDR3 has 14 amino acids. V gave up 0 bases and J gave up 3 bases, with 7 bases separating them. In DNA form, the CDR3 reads TGTGCCAGCAGCCAAGATCCCCGGACAGATACGCAGTATTTT. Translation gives CASSQDPRTDTQYF.

As DNA, the CDR3 is TGTGCCAGCAGGCGGGAGACTAGGAGCACAGATACGCAGTATTTT. Protein sequence: CASRRETRSTDTQYF. The V call is TRBV6-5, the J call TRBJ2-3, with 7 bases identical to TRBD2. The J segment lost 0 bases and the V segment lost 6 bases, leaving 6 bases of the junction unmatched. Germline V gene sequence: CDR1 MNHEY, CDR2 SVGAGI. The CDR3 covers 15 residues.

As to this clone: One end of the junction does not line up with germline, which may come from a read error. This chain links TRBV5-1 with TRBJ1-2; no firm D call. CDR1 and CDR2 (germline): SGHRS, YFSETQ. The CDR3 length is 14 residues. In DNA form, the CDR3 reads TGTGCCAGCAGCCTGGCGGGTCCTAACTATGGCTACACCTTC. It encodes CASSLAGPNYGYTF.

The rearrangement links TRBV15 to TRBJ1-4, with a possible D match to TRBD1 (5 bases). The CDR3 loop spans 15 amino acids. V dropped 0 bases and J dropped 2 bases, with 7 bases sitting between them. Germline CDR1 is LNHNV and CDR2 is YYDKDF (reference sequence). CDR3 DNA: TGTGCCACCAGCAGAGATCGGGGGACTAATGAAAAACTGTTTTTT. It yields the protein CATSRDRGTNEKLFF.

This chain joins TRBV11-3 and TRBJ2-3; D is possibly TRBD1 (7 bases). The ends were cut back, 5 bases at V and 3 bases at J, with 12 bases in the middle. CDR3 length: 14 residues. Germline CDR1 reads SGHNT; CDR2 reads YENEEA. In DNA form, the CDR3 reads TGTGCCAGCAGCCCAGGGGGGAGGACAGATACGCAGTATTTT. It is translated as CASSPGGRTDTQYF.

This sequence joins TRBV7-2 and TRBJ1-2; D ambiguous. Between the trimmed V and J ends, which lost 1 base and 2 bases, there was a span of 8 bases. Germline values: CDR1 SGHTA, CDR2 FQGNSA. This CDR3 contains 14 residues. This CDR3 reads CASSLDDINYGYTF. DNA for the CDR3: TGTGCCAGCAGCTTAGACGACATAAACTATGGCTACACCTTC.

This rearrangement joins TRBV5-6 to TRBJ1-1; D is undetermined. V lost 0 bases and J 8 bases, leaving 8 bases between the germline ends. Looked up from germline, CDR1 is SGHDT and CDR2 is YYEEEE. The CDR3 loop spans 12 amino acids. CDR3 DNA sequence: TGTGCCAGCAGCTTGGTGGTGGGGGAAGCTTTCTTT. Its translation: CASSLVVGEAFF.

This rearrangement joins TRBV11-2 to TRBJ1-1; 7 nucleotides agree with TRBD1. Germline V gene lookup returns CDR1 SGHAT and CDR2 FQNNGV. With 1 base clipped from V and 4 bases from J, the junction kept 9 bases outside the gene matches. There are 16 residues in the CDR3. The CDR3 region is CASSLGTGAYGTEAFF. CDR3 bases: TGTGCCAGCAGCTTAGGAACAGGGGCTTATGGCACTGAAGCTTTCTTT. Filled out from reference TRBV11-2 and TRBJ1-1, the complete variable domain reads EAGVAQSPRYKIIEKRQSVAFWCNPISGHATLYWYQQILGQGPKLLIQFQNNGVVDDSQLPKDRFSAERLKGVDSTLKIQPAKLEDSAVYLCASSLGTGAYGTEAFFGQGTRLTVV.

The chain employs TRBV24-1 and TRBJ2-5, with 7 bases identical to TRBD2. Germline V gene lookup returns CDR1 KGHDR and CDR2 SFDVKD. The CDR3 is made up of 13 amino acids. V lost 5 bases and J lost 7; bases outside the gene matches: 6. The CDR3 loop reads CATSGGGSRTQYF. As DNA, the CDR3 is TGTGCCACCAGTGGGGGGGGTAGTAGGACCCAGTACTTC.

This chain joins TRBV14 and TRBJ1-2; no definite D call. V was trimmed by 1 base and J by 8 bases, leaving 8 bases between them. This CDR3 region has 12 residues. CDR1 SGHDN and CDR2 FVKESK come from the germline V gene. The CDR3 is CASSQVGRGYTF. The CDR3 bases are TGTGCCAGCAGCCAAGTGGGTCGGGGCTACACCTTC.

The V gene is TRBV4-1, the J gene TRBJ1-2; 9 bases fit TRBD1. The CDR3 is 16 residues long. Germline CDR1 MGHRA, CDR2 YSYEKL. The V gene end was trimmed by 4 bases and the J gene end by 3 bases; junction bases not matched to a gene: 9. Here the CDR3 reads CASSRAGTGLDYGYTF. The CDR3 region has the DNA TGCGCCAGCAGCCGCGCCGGGACAGGGTTGGACTATGGCTACACCTTC.

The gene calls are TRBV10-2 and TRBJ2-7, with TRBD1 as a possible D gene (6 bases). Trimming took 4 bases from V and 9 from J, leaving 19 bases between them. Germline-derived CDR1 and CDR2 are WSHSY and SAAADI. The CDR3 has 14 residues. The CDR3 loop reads CASSAYRERLGQYV. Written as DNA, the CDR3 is TGCGCCAGCAGTGCTTACAGGGAAAGGCTCGGGCAGTACGTC.

In DNA form, the CDR3 reads TGTGCCAGCAGCTTGAAGGACAGGGTCGCTGAAGCTTTCTTT. It translates to CASSLKDRVAEAFF. The J gene is TRBJ1-1, the V gene TRBV5-4, with 8 nucleotides matching TRBD1. This CDR3 has 14 amino acids. CDR1 is SGHNT and CDR2 is YYREEE in the germline V gene (reference sequence). The junction had 5 bases not matched to a gene; V was cut back by 1 base and J by 6 bases.